These 7 T cell receptor beta chains were sequenced from one sample in a study of cytomegalovirus exposure and HLA in healthy donors. 60 Vbeta and 13 Jbeta primers were used in PCR. Clones were sequenced by immunoSEQ multiplex PCR, and TCRdb holds only the in-frame ones, with some missing. The repertoire holds about 160,000 clones, with 86% as singletons. The specimen was PBMCs. These receptors were obtained from a woman aged 18-29 years in good health and CMV-seronegative.

The chain is built from TRBV2 and TRBJ1-1; D is undetermined. V was shortened by 6 bases and J by 11 bases, with 19 bases between the two germline ends. The CDR3 sequence is 13 residues long. The germline V gene encodes CDR1 SNHLY and CDR2 FYNNEI. CDR3 in amino acids: CASSITLPLGAFF. The DNA for the CDR3 is TGTGCCAGCAGCATCACCCTCCCGCTCGGGGCTTTCTTT.

CDR3 in DNA: TGCGCCAGCAGCCAAGCACCGGGACAGTTTAAGCAAGAGACCCAGTACTTC. Translation gives CASSQAPGQFKQETQYF. The chain recombines TRBV4-1 with TRBJ2-5; TRBD1 agrees at 7 bases. The V gene end was trimmed by 1 base and the J gene end by 2 bases; junction bases not matched to a gene: 10. The germline V gene has CDR1 MGHRA and CDR2 YSYEKL. This CDR3 is built from 17 residues.

The chain has TRBV13 and TRBJ1-1; the D is unclear. This CDR3 comprises 14 residues. The V end lost 5 bases, the J end lost 0 bases, and 10 bases lay between the germline ends. Germline CDR1 reads PRHDT; CDR2 reads FYEKMQ (reference sequence). The CDR3 reads CASSHPSMNTEAFF. In DNA form, the CDR3 reads TGTGCCAGCAGCCACCCAAGCATGAACACTGAAGCTTTCTTT.

The chain combines TRBV11-2 with TRBJ1-3, with 9 bases matching TRBD1. V dropped 4 bases and J dropped 3; count of bases not matched to a gene: 13. The CDR3 spans 18 residues. Germline lookup yields CDR1 SGHAT and CDR2 FQNNGV. The CDR3 DNA sequence: TGTGCCAGCAGCTCCACTTTAAGCCAGGGACAGGGTGGAAACACCATATATTTT. Its translation is CASSSTLSQGQGGNTIYF. The full variable domain, its missing parts supplied by reference TRBV11-2 and TRBJ1-3, is EAGVAQSPRYKIIEKRQSVAFWCNPISGHATLYWYQQILGQGPKLLIQFQNNGVVDDSQLPKDRFSAERLKGVDSTLKIQPAKLEDSAVYLCASSSTLSQGQGGNTIYFGEGSWLTVV.

The chain joins TRBV18 to TRBJ2-6; 9 bases agree with TRBD1. The germline gives CDR1 KGHSH, CDR2 LQKENI. This CDR3 contains 18 residues. After removal of 4 bases from V and 0 bases from J, the junction contained 7 bases not matched to a gene. The CDR3 sequence is CASSLGQGFLSGANVLTF. CDR3 nucleotide sequence: TGTGCCAGCTCACTCGGACAGGGGTTTCTCTCTGGGGCCAACGTCCTGACTTTC.

This clone was observed once. CDR3 nucleotide sequence: TGTGCCAGCAGTCCCCATTTGACTAGCGGGAGGGCATCAACGGGGGAGCTGTTTTTT. Its translation is CASSPHLTSGRASTGELFF. The chain carries TRBV28 and TRBJ2-2; 14 nucleotides match TRBD2. The CDR3 is 19 residues long. V shed 5 bases and J 8 bases; nucleotides not matched to a gene: 16. CDR1 MDHEN and CDR2 SYDVKM come from the germline V gene.

In this sample, this clone turned up once. This rearrangement joins TRBV6-1 to TRBJ2-5; a possible D gene is TRBD1 (5 bases). CDR3 length: 15 residues. Germline assignment: CDR1 MNHNS and CDR2 SASEGT. V gave up 8 bases and J gave up 4 bases, with 20 bases separating them. The CDR3 protein is CASGAVRSPTETQYF. CDR3 DNA sequence: TGTGCCAGCGGGGCTGTCCGGTCACCAACAGAGACCCAGTACTTC.